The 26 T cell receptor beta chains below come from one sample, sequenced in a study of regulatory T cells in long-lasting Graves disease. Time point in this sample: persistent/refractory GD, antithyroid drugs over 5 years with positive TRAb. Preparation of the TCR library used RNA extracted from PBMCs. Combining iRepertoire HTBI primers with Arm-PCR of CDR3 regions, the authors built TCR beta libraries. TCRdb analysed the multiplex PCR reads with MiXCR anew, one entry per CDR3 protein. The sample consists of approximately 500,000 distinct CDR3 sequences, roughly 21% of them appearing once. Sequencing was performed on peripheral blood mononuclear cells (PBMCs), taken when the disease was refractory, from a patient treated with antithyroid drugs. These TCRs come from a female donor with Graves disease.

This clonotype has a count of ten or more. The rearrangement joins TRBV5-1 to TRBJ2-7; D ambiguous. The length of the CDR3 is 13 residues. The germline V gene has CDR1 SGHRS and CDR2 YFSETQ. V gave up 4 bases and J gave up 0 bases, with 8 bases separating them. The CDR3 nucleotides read TGCGCCAGCAGCCCGACACTCTCCTACGAGCAGTACTTC. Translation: CASSPTLSYEQYF.

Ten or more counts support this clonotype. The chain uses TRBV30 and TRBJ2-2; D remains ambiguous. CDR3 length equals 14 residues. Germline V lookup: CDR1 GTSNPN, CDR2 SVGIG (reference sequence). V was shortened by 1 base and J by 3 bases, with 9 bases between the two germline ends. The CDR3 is CAWSAYTYTGELFF. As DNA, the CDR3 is TGTGCCTGGAGTGCTTACACTTACACCGGGGAGCTGTTTTTT.

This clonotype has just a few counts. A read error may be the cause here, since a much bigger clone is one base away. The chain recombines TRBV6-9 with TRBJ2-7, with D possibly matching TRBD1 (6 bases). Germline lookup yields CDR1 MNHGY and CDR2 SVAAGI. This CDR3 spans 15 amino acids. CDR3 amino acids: CDSSYYYGTPNEQYF. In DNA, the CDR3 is TGTGACAGCAGTTACTACTACGGGACACCTAACGAGCAGTACTTC.

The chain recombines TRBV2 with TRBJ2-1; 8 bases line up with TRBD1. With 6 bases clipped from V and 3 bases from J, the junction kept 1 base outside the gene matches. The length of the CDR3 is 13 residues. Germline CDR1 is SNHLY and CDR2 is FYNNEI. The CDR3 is CASRQGGYNEQFF. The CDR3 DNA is TGTGCCAGCAGACAGGGGGGCTACAATGAGCAGTTCTTC.

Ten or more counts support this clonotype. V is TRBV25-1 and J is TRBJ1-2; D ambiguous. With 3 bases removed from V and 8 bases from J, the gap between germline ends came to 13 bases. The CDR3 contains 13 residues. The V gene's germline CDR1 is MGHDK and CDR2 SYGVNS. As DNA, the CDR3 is TGTGCCAGCAGTGACCTTCCGGTGGGAGGCTACACCTTC. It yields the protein CASSDLPVGGYTF.

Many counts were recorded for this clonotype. CDR3 sequence: CASSWASGLVGEQYF. CDR3 in DNA: TGTGCCAGCAGCTGGGCTAGCGGACTGGTGGGGGAGCAGTACTTC. The chain uses TRBV7-2 and TRBJ2-7; 7 nucleotides line up with TRBD2. J gave up 7 bases and V 4 bases, and 13 bases lay outside the gene matches. Germline values: CDR1 SGHTA, CDR2 FQGNSA. CDR3 length equals 15 residues.

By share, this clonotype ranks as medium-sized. In DNA form, the CDR3 reads TGTGCCAGCAGTAAAGCGGGCGCCAAACAATACTACGAGCAGTACTTC. It translates to CASSKAGAKQYYEQYF. The J gene is TRBJ2-7, the V gene TRBV12-3 or TRBV12-4; tentatively, D is TRBD2 (6 bases). Trimming took off 5 bases at V and 3 bases at J, with 20 bases between the two ends. This CDR3 comprises 16 residues.

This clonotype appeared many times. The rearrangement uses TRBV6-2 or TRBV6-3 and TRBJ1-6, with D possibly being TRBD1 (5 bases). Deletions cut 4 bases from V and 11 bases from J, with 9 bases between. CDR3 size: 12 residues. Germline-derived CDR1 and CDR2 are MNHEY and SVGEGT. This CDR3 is CASSWGSPPLHF. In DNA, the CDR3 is TGTGCCAGCAGTTGGGGGTCGCCACCCCTCCACTTT.

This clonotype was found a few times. CDR3 nucleotides: TGTGCCAGCAGCTTATTTGGGACAGCAAACACTGAAGCTTTCTTT. This codes for CASSLFGTANTEAFF. This chain connects TRBV3-1 to TRBJ1-1, with TRBD1 identical over 7 bases. This CDR3 has 15 residues. After removal of 5 bases from V and 2 bases from J, the junction contained 8 bases not matched to a gene. Germline CDR1 LGHDT, CDR2 YNNKEL (reference sequence).

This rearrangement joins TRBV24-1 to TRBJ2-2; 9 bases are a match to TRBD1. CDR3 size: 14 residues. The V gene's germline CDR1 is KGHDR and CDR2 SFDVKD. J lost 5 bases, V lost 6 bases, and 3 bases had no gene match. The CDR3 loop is CATSWTGETGELFF. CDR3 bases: TGTGCCACCAGTTGGACAGGGGAAACCGGGGAGCTGTTTTTT.

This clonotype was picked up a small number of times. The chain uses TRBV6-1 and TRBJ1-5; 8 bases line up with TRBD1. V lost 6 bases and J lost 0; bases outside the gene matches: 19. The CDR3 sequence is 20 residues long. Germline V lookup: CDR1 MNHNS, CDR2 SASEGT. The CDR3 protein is CASRSDRERTRPYSNQPQHF. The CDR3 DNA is TGTGCCAGCAGGTCGGACAGGGAACGAACCCGCCCATATAGCAATCAGCCCCAGCATTTT.

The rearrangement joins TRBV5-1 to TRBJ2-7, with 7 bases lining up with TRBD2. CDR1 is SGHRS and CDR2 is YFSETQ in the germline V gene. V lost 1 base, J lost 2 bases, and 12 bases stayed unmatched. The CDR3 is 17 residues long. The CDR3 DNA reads TGCGCCAGCAGCTTGTCCTCAAGCGGGACTGCGACCTACGAGCAGTACTTC. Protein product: CASSLSSSGTATYEQYF.

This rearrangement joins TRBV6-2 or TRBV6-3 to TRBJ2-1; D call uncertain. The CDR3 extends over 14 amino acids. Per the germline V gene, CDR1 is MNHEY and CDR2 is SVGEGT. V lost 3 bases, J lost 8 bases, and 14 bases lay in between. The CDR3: CASSYLAAKDEQFF. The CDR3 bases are TGTGCCAGCAGTTATTTAGCTGCCAAGGATGAGCAGTTCTTC.

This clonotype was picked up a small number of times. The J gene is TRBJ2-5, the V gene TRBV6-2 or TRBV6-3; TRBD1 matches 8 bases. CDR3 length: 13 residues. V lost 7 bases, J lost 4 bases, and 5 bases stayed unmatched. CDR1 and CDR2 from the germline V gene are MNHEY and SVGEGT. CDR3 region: CASTKTGAETQYF. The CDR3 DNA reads TGTGCCAGCACCAAGACAGGGGCAGAGACCCAGTACTTC.

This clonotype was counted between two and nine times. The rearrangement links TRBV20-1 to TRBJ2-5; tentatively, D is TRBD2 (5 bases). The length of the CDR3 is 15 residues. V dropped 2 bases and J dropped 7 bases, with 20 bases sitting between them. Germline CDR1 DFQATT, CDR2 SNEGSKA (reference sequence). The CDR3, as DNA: TGCAGTGCTAGACCGTCCGATGGAACCGAGGGGACCCAGTACTTC. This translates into CSARPSDGTEGTQYF.

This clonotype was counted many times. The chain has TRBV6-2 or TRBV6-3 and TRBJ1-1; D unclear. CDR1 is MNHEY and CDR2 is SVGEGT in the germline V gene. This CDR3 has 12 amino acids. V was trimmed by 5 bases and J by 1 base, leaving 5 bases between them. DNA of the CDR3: TGTGCCAGCAGTGACCCGAACACTGAAGCTTTCTTT. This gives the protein CASSDPNTEAFF.

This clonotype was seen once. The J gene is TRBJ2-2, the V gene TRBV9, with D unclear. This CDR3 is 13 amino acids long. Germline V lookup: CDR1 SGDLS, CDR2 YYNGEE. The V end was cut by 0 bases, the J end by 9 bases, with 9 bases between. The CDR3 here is CASSVATHRELFF. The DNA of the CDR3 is TGTGCCAGCAGCGTAGCGACCCACCGGGAGCTGTTTTTT.

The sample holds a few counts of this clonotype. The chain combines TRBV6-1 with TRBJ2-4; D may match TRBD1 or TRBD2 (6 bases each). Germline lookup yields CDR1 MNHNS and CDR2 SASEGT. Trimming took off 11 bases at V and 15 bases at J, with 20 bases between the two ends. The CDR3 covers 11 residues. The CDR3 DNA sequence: TGTGCCGCATTGACCGGGGGCAGGGGGTACTTC. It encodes CAALTGGRGYF.

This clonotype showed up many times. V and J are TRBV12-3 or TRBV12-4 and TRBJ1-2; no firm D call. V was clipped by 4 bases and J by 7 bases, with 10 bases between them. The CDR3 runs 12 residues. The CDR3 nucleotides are TGTGCCAGCAGTTCCCACCCTACTGGCTACACCTTC. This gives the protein CASSSHPTGYTF.

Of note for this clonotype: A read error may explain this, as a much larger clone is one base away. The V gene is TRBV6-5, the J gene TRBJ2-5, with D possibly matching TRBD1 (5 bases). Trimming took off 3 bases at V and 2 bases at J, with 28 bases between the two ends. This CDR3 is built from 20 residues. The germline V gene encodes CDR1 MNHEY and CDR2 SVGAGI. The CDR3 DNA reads TGTGCCAGCAGTTATGGCGAACCCGAGACAGCCCATGGAACGCAAGAGACCCAGTACTTC. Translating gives CASSYGEPETAHGTQETQYF.

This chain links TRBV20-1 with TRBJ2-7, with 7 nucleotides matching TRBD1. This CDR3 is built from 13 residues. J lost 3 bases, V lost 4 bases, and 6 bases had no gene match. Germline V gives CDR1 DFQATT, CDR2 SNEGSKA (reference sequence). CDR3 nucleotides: TGCAGTGCTATCTTGCAGGGGGACTACGAGCAGTACTTC. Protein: CSAILQGDYEQYF.

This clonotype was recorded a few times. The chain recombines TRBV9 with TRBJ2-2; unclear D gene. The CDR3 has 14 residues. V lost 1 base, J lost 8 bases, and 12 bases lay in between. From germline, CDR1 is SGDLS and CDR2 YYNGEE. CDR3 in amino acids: CASSVLKGPGELFF. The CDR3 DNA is TGTGCCAGCAGCGTACTGAAGGGTCCGGGGGAGCTGTTTTTT. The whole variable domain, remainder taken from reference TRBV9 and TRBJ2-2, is DSGVTQTPKHLITATGQRVTLRCSPRSGDLSVYWYQQSLDQGLQFLIQYYNGEERAKGNILERFSAQQFPDLHSELNLSSLELGDSALYFCASSVLKGPGELFFGEGSRLTVL.

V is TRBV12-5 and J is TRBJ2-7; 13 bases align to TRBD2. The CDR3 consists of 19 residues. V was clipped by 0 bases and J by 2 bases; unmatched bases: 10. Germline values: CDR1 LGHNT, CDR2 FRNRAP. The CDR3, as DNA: TGTGCTAGTGGTTTGGTACCATGGTCAACTAGCGGGAGGGCCTACGAGCAGTACTTC. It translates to CASGLVPWSTSGRAYEQYF.

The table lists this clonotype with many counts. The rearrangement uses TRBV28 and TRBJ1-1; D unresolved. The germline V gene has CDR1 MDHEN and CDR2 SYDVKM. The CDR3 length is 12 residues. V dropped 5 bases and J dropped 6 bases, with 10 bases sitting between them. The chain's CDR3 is CASSRQKSEAFF. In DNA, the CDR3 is TGTGCCAGCAGTCGGCAGAAGTCTGAAGCTTTCTTT.

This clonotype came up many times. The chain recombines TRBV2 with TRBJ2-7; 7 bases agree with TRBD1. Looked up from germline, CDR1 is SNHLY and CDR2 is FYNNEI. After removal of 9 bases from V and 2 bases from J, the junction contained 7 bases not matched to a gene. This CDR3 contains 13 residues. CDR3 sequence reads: CASVGQGAYEQYF. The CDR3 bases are TGTGCCAGTGTGGGGCAGGGGGCCTACGAGCAGTACTTC.

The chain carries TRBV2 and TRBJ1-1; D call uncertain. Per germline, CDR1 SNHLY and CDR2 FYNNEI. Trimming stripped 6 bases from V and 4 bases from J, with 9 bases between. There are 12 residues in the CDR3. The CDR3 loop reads CASSKLITEAFF. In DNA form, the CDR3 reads TGTGCCAGCAGCAAACTCATCACTGAAGCTTTCTTT.